This T cell receptor (beta chain) was sequenced during a study of blood T cell repertoires in COVID-19. Study information: Sites across the United States, Italy and Spain contributed samples from acute and convalescent COVID-19.

V was clipped by 4 bases and J by 5 bases; unmatched bases: 1. The V gene's germline CDR1 is SGHNT and CDR2 YENEEA. The CDR3 covers 12 residues. Sequencing used immunoSEQ multiplex PCR; TCRdb keeps in-frame clones, though not all of them. The profile shows roughly 280,000 clones, approximately 85% of them singletons. The chain has TRBV11-3 and TRBJ1-2; 7 bases agree with TRBD1. This receptor was taken from a woman in her 70s with acute or convalescent COVID-19. Sequences were obtained from peripheral blood. CDR3 in amino acids: CASSYRGYGYTF. The DNA of the CDR3 is TGTGCCAGCAGCTACAGGGGATATGGCTACACCTTC.